Shown below are 22 T cell receptor beta chains from a single sample sequenced in a study of T cell responses to AZD1222 COVID-19 vaccine. Profiling relied on immunoSEQ multiplex PCR, and the TCRdb table lists in-frame clones only, not all of them. This repertoire shows more than 85,000 clones, approximately 86% found once; its top ten account for more than 10%. The starting material was peripheral blood, obtained on day 0 of MenACWY control vaccination. The receptors stem from an adult in good health.

The V call is TRBV9, the J call TRBJ2-1; TRBD1 matches at 7 bases. Germline V gene data show CDR1 as SGDLS and CDR2 as YYNGEE. This CDR3 has 15 residues. Losses at the gene ends were 0 bases for V and 4 bases for J; bases not matched to a gene: 4. DNA of the CDR3: TGTGCCAGCAGCGTAGTGACAGGGTCATACAATGAGCAGTTCTTC. Protein: CASSVVTGSYNEQFF.

The rearrangement uses TRBV9 and TRBJ1-1, with a possible D match to TRBD1 (5 bases). Trimming shortened V by 4 bases and J by 8 bases, and 12 bases separated the two germline ends. CDR1 is SGDLS, CDR2 YYNGEE, per germline. The CDR3 sequence is 12 residues long. DNA for the CDR3: TGTGCCAGCAGCAAACCGGGACCCGAAGCTTTCTTT. Protein sequence: CASSKPGPEAFF.

The chain couples TRBV5-6 to TRBJ2-1, with a tentative D call TRBD2 (6 bases). Germline loops: CDR1 SGHDT, CDR2 YYEEEE. Trimming shortened V by 1 base and J by 10 bases, and 9 bases separated the two germline ends. The CDR3 contains 12 residues. CDR3 protein: CASSLRTIEQFF. For the CDR3, the DNA is TGTGCCAGCAGCTTGAGGACTATAGAGCAGTTCTTC.

This sequence joins TRBV28 and TRBJ1-5, with D possibly TRBD1 on 5 matching bases. Per germline, CDR1 MDHEN and CDR2 SYDVKM. The V end lost 5 bases, the J end lost 6 bases, and 20 bases lay between the germline ends. This CDR3 contains 16 residues. The CDR3 bases are TGTGCCAGCAGTCTTAAACGCAACTTAAGGGGTCAGCCCCAGCATTTT. It yields the protein CASSLKRNLRGQPQHF. Supplemented by reference TRBV28 and TRBJ1-5, the full variable domain reads DVKVTQSSRYLVKRTGEKVFLECVQDMDHENMFWYRQDPGLGLRLIYFSYDVKMKEKGDIPEGYSVSREKKERFSLILESASTNQTSMYLCASSLKRNLRGQPQHFGDGTRLSIL.

V usage is TRBV29-1 and J usage is TRBJ2-3; D might be TRBD1 or TRBD2, each matching 5 bases. Per the germline V gene, CDR1 is SQVTM and CDR2 is ANQGSEA. CDR3 length equals 17 residues. Trimming left V 5 bases short and J 0 bases short, with 21 bases between. As DNA, the CDR3 is TGCAGCGTTCCACGGGGACCGAGCGGACAAAGCACAGATACGCAGTATTTT. Encoded protein: CSVPRGPSGQSTDTQYF.

This clone was found once. This chain links TRBV5-4 with TRBJ1-3, with D tentatively TRBD1 (5 bases). The V end lost 2 bases, the J end lost 2 bases, and 11 bases lay between the germline ends. CDR3 length: 15 residues. Per germline, CDR1 SGHNT and CDR2 YYREEE (reference sequence). CDR3 sequence (DNA): TGTGCCAGCAGCTTTCCGGGGGGAGCTGGAAACACCATATATTTT. It specifies CASSFPGGAGNTIYF.

This chain uses TRBV6-5 with TRBJ2-1, with TRBD2 as a possible D gene (5 bases). This CDR3 is 14 amino acids long. Germline V gene lookup returns CDR1 MNHEY and CDR2 SVGAGI. V was pared by 7 bases and J by 12 bases, with 22 bases between. CDR3 residues: CASKLSGSEGVQFF. Written as DNA, the CDR3 is TGTGCCAGCAAATTATCCGGTTCTGAGGGTGTGCAGTTCTTC.

The rearrangement uses TRBV2 and TRBJ2-7; D tentatively reads TRBD1 or TRBD2 (7 bases each). V lost 7 bases, J lost 5 bases, and 12 bases lay in between. The CDR3 has 12 amino acids. CDR1 is SNHLY, CDR2 FYNNEI, per germline. The CDR3 DNA reads TGTGCCAGCACAGGGGGGGGAGACGAGCAGTACTTC. It translates to CASTGGGDEQYF.

The chain has TRBV6-6 and TRBJ1-4; D is possibly TRBD1 (5 bases). CDR1 is MNHNY, CDR2 SVGAGI, per germline (reference sequence). Trimming cost V 2 bases and J 4 bases, with 11 bases left between them. The length of the CDR3 is 15 residues. The CDR3 here is CASSYVAGSNEKLFF. The DNA for the CDR3 is TGTGCCAGCAGTTACGTTGCAGGGAGTAATGAAAAACTGTTTTTT.

The CDR3 sequence is CASGIREKKLFF. DNA of the CDR3: TGTGCCAGCGGGATTAGGGAGAAAAAACTGTTTTTT. The chain recombines TRBV28 with TRBJ1-4; D remains ambiguous. In germline, CDR1 is MDHEN, CDR2 SYDVKM. V was clipped by 8 bases and J by 9 bases, with 13 bases between them. CDR3 length equals 12 residues.

In DNA form, the CDR3 reads TGCGCCAGCAGCTTTGGCAGGGGACTCAACTATGGCTACACCTTC. This gives the protein CASSFGRGLNYGYTF. The V call is TRBV5-1, the J call TRBJ1-2; tentative D call: TRBD1 (6 bases). Germline lookup yields CDR1 SGHRS and CDR2 YFSETQ. Trimming took 2 bases from V and 2 from J, leaving 13 bases between them. The CDR3 sequence is 15 residues long.

This chain links TRBV13 with TRBJ2-3; 7 positions match TRBD2. J gave up 2 bases and V 5 bases, and 10 bases lay outside the gene matches. Germline V gives CDR1 PRHDT, CDR2 FYEKMQ (reference sequence). This CDR3 region has 16 residues. The CDR3 DNA follows: TGTGCCAGCAGCCTTCGGCGAGCGGGGAACACAGATACGCAGTATTTT. Its translation is CASSLRRAGNTDTQYF.

The J gene is TRBJ1-5, the V gene TRBV19; 8 positions match TRBD1. This CDR3 spans 16 amino acids. V shed 1 base, J shed 4 bases, and the junction held 6 bases outside the gene matches. Germline lookup yields CDR1 LNHDA and CDR2 SQIVND (reference sequence). CDR3 loop: CASSIGITGGNQPQHF. CDR3 sequence (DNA): TGTGCCAGTAGTATAGGGATAACAGGGGGAAATCAGCCCCAGCATTTT.

The J gene is TRBJ1-3, the V gene TRBV4-1; tentatively, D is TRBD1 (5 bases). The CDR3 contains 18 residues. In germline, CDR1 is MGHRA, CDR2 YSYEKL. V was pared by 3 bases and J by 2 bases, with 20 bases between. CDR3 sequence (DNA): TGCGCCAGCAGCCAGGCTTCTACCGGGACGGCGACTGGAAACACCATATATTTT. Its protein is CASSQASTGTATGNTIYF.

The gene calls are TRBV28 and TRBJ1-3; D is unclear. This CDR3 is built from 14 residues. Per the germline V gene, CDR1 is MDHEN and CDR2 is SYDVKM. V dropped 2 bases and J dropped 6 bases, with 11 bases sitting between them. The CDR3 coding sequence is TGTGCCAGCAGTTTAACCGGGAGCACAAACACCATATATTTT. Its protein product is CASSLTGSTNTIYF.

The chain couples TRBV6-2 or TRBV6-3 to TRBJ2-3, with 7 bases fitting TRBD2. In germline, CDR1 is MNHEY, CDR2 SVGEGT. Trimming took 5 bases from V and 6 from J; bases not matched to a gene: 8. The CDR3 is 14 residues long. The CDR3, as DNA: TGTGCCAGCAGTCACGGGGGGATTGGCGATACGCAGTATTTT. It codes for CASSHGGIGDTQYF.

This sequence joins TRBV19 and TRBJ1-3; 7 positions match TRBD1. Looked up from germline, CDR1 is LNHDA and CDR2 is SQIVND (reference sequence). This CDR3 has 14 residues. Trimming cost V 6 bases and J 2 bases; bases outside gene matches: 4. The CDR3 coding sequence is TGTGCCAGTAGGCCGACAGGGACTGGAAACACCATATATTTT. It translates to CASRPTGTGNTIYF.

V and J are TRBV2 and TRBJ1-2, with 9 bases lining up with TRBD1. The CDR3 covers 13 residues. Germline V gives CDR1 SNHLY, CDR2 FYNNEI. The ends lost 2 bases at V and 7 bases at J; junction bases unmatched: 2. CDR3 region: CASSERTGAGYTF. The CDR3 DNA reads as TGTGCCAGCAGTGAAAGGACAGGGGCTGGCTACACCTTC.

The chain carries TRBV7-2 and TRBJ1-2; TRBD1 is a possible D gene (5 bases). Trimming stripped 4 bases from V and 8 bases from J, with 20 bases between. Germline CDR1 and CDR2: SGHTA and FQGNSA. This CDR3 is 15 amino acids long. The CDR3 loop is CASSSTGPHGGGYTF. DNA for the CDR3: TGTGCCAGCAGCTCAACCGGGCCCCACGGGGGAGGCTACACCTTC.

The V call is TRBV19, the J call TRBJ1-2; D might be TRBD1 (5 bases). Trimming took 1 base from V and 2 from J, leaving 11 bases between them. The CDR3 sequence is 15 residues long. Germline lookup yields CDR1 LNHDA and CDR2 SQIVND (reference sequence). The CDR3 loop reads CASSIVPTENYGYTF. The CDR3 region has the DNA TGTGCCAGTAGTATAGTTCCGACAGAAAACTATGGCTACACCTTC.

J is TRBJ1-1 and V is TRBV5-8; D perhaps matches TRBD1 (6 bases). V shed 0 bases and J shed 4 bases, with 16 bases lying between them. The CDR3 loop spans 16 amino acids. Per the germline V gene, CDR1 is SGHTS and CDR2 is YDEGEE. The CDR3 region has the DNA TGTGCCAGCAGCTTGGGACGCTTTGGCAGGGGCACTGAAGCTTTCTTT. Amino acids: CASSLGRFGRGTEAFF.

The rearrangement joins TRBV24-1 to TRBJ2-3; D ambiguous. In germline, CDR1 is KGHDR, CDR2 SFDVKD. The CDR3 runs 13 residues. V was trimmed by 1 base and J by 3 bases, leaving 4 bases between them. CDR3 region: CATSDLATDTQYF. In DNA form, the CDR3 reads TGTGCCACCAGTGATTTAGCTACAGATACGCAGTATTTT.